This TCR beta chain was found in a study of T cell responses to AZD1222 COVID-19 vaccine. Study-level results: Spike-spanning, vaccine-associated CD4 TCRs were dominant at 160-218 and 743-854. The reported proportion of spike-specific TCRs targeting unmutated variant regions was nearly half.

The CDR3 covers 15 residues. Trimming took 3 bases from V and 0 from J, leaving 11 bases between them. Germline-derived CDR1 and CDR2 are SGHTA and FQGNSA. With respect to this clone: The antigen remains unidentified.

The protocol was immunoSEQ multiplex PCR, while the TCRdb copy is restricted to in-frame clones and leaves out a portion. The sample consists of roughly 130,000 clones, about 92% of them appearing once. The source of this sequence is an adult in good health. The sequencing here drew on peripheral blood, taken on day 0 of AZD1222 vaccination. The chain employs TRBV7-2 and TRBJ1-2; D not certain. CDR3 region: CASSFLGIPNYGYTF. The CDR3 coding sequence is TGTGCCAGCAGCTTTCTGGGGATTCCTAACTATGGCTACACCTTC. The full variable domain, with the rest looked up from reference TRBV7-2 and TRBJ1-2, is GAGVSQSPSNKVTEKGKDVELRCDPISGHTALYWYRQSLGQGLEFLIYFQGNSAPDKSGLPSDRFSAERTGGSVSTLTIQRTQQEDSAVYLCASSFLGIPNYGYTFGSGTRLTVV.